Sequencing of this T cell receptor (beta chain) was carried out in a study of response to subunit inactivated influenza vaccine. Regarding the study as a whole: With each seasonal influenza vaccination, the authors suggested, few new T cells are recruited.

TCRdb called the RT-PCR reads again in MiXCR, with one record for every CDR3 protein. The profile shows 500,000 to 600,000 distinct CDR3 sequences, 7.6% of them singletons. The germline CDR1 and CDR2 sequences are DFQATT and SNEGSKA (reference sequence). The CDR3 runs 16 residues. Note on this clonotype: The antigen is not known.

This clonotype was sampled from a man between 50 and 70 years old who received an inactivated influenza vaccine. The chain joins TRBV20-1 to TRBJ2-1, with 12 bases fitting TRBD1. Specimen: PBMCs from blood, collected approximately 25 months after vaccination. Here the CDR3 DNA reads TGCTGTGTGCCGGGACAGGGGGCTCGTCCCTACAATGAGCAGTTCTTC. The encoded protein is CCVPGQGARPYNEQFF.